This T cell receptor (beta chain) is from a study of blood T cell repertoires in COVID-19. About the research overall: Researchers got acute and convalescent COVID-19 samples from the United States, Italy and Spain. T cells, B-cell-depleted T cells, or PBMCs supplied cDNA or gDNA.

V lost 2 bases and J 5 bases, leaving 26 bases between the germline ends. CDR1 is SGDLS, CDR2 YYNGEE, per germline. This CDR3 is built from 19 residues. The repertoire was sequenced with immunoSEQ multiplex PCR; TCRdb's copy has only in-frame clones and lacks some. The sample consists of about 190,000 clones, approximately 85% of them appearing once. During active infection, Seattle patients enrolled and were then monitored through disease. The material sequenced was peripheral blood. The receptor comes from a man older than 75 with COVID-19, enrolled during active disease. The chain carries TRBV9 and TRBJ2-1, with a weak D call TRBD2 (6 bases). The CDR3 region is CASSVTTSRAAGEDNEQFF. The CDR3, as DNA: TGTGCCAGCAGCGTCACGACTAGTCGGGCCGCCGGCGAAGACAATGAGCAGTTCTTC.